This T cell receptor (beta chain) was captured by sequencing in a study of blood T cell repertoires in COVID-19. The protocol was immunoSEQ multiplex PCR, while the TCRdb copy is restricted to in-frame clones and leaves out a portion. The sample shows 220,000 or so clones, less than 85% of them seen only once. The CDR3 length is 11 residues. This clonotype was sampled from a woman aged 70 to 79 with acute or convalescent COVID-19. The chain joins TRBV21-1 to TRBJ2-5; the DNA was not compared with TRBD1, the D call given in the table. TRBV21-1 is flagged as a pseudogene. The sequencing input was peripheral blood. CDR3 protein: CASHRGETQYF. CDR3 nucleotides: TGTGCCAGCCACAGGGGGGAGACCCAGTACTTC.